The rows below give T cell receptor beta chains drawn from one sample of a study of shared clonotypes between healthy human individuals. Sequenced by immunoSEQ multiplex PCR; TCRdb stores in-frame clones only, minus some. The sample holds under 600,000 clones; around 95% are singletons and the top ten take about 0.067%. Sequenced material: naive CD4+ T cells sorted from blood. Source of these receptors: a woman between 25 and 40 years old in good health. Both conserved end residues are part of each CDR3. The order of the fields is clone size, V gene, D gene, J gene, CDR3 DNA, CDR3 protein. The D gene is left open where the match is weak. Size values are once, few and many counts, or a class for expanded clones, and some rows have none.

NA	TRBV2	NA	TRBJ1-3	TGTGCCAGCAGCTCAGTCTCTGGAAACACCATATATTTT	CASSSVSGNTIYF
NA	TRBV30	NA	TRBJ2-5	TGTGCCTGGAGCGCGGGGGCGCCCCAGTACTTC	CAWSAGAPQYF
NA	TRBV4-2	NA	TRBJ2-1	TGTGCCAGCAGCCAAGATACAGCCCCCTACAATGAGCAGTTCTTC	CASSQDTAPYNEQFF
NA	TRBV10-2	NA	TRBJ2-1	TGCGCCAGCAGTGAGTGGGGACTCTACAATGAGCAGTTCTTC	CASSEWGLYNEQFF
NA	TRBV27	NA	TRBJ2-1	TGTGCCAGCACCCTCGACAGGCTCTCCTACAATGAGCAGTTCTTC	CASTLDRLSYNEQFF
NA	TRBV5-1	NA	TRBJ2-3	TGCGCCAGCAGCTTGGATCGGTTTTCAGATACGCAGTATTTT	CASSLDRFSDTQYF
NA	TRBV18	NA	TRBJ2-7	TGTGCCAGCTCACTCGAAGGGGGTACCTGGCAGTACTTC	CASSLEGGTWQYF
NA	TRBV7-9	TRBD2	TRBJ2-1	TGTGCCAGCAGCGTGGTAGCGGGTTCCCCCAACAATGAGCAGTTCTTC	CASSVVAGSPNNEQFF
NA	TRBV10-3	NA	TRBJ2-1	TGTGCCATCCGGGCGGGCATGGGGTTTCTGGACAATGAGCAGTTCTTC	CAIRAGMGFLDNEQFF
NA	TRBV5-5	NA	TRBJ2-7	TGTGCCAGCAGCTTGCGGCAGGGTGGTCTGCGCGAGCAGTACTTC	CASSLRQGGLREQYF
NA	TRBV9	NA	TRBJ2-1	TGTGCCAGCAGCGCCCAGGCCAATCCTAAGTCAACCTACAATGAGCAGTTCTTC	CASSAQANPKSTYNEQFF
NA	TRBV29-1	NA	TRBJ2-7	TGCAGCGTCCAGCGAGGAGGGGCCTACGAGCAGTACTTC	CSVQRGGAYEQYF
NA	TRBV5-1	NA	TRBJ2-7	TGCGCCAGCAGCTTGAGTGACTGGGCCTACGAGCAGTACTTC	CASSLSDWAYEQYF
NA	TRBV29-1	NA	TRBJ1-2	TGCAGCGTTGACAGGGTGAAGAACTATGGCTACACCTTC	CSVDRVKNYGYTF
NA	TRBV6-1	NA	TRBJ1-5	TGTGCCAGCAATTGGGATAGCAATCAGCCCCAGCATTTT	CASNWDSNQPQHF
NA	TRBV5-1	NA	TRBJ2-7	TGCGCCAGCAGCTTGATCGGAGATGGATACGAGCAGTACTTC	CASSLIGDGYEQYF
NA	TRBV7-9	NA	TRBJ1-4	TGTGCCAGCAGCACGTTCGGGACGGAGAATGAAAAACTGTTTTTT	CASSTFGTENEKLFF
NA	TRBV7-8	TRBD2	TRBJ2-3	TGTGCCAGCAGCCCCGGTCGTCTAGCGGGATCCCCAGATACGCAGTATTTT	CASSPGRLAGSPDTQYF
NA	TRBV5-6	NA	TRBJ2-5	TGTGCCAGCAGCCGTCAGGGGCTAGAGACCCAGTACTTC	CASSRQGLETQYF
NA	TRBV28	NA	TRBJ2-7	TGTGCCAGCAGTTCCCCACTGGGTAAGGGCTCCTACGAGCAGTACTTC	CASSSPLGKGSYEQYF
once	TRBV19	TRBD1	TRBJ1-5	TGTGCCAGTAGCAGGACAGGCCGATATAGCAATCAGCCCCAGCATTTT	CASSRTGRYSNQPQHF
NA	TRBV2	TRBD2	TRBJ2-7	TGTGCCAGCAGTCTCAACATAGGCGGGAGTTTCTACGAGCAGTACTTC	CASSLNIGGSFYEQYF
few	TRBV11-3	NA	TRBJ2-2	TGTGCCAGCAGCTTAGAGATGCAGGCGAACACCGGGGAGCTGTTTTTT	CASSLEMQANTGELFF
NA	TRBV15	TRBD2	TRBJ2-3	TGTGCCACCAGCAGCCACTGGGAGTGGGGGGGAAGCACAGATACGCAGTATTTT	CATSSHWEWGGSTDTQYF
NA	TRBV7-6	NA	TRBJ1-1	TGTGCCAGCAGCTTAAATTTGCAGGGTGAAGCTTTCTTT	CASSLNLQGEAFF
once	TRBV28	NA	TRBJ2-7	TGTGCCAGCAGCGTACTCAGAGCATACGAGCAGTACTTC	CASSVLRAYEQYF
once	TRBV5-5	NA	TRBJ1-5	TGTGCCAGCAGCTTGACAGCCTTTTATAGCAATCAGCCCCAGCATTTT	CASSLTAFYSNQPQHF
NA	TRBV4-1	NA	TRBJ2-5	TGCGCCAGCAGCCAAGCAATGTACCAAGAGACCCAGTACTTC	CASSQAMYQETQYF
NA	TRBV28	NA	TRBJ2-5	TGTGCCAGCAGTTTGACAGAGACCCAGTACTTC	CASSLTETQYF
NA	TRBV4-1	NA	TRBJ2-1	TGCGCCAGCAGCCACCCGGGACCTTACAATGAGCAGTTCTTC	CASSHPGPYNEQFF
NA	TRBV28	TRBD1	TRBJ1-4	TGTGCCAGCAGTCCATCTACAGGGGGTCATAATGAAAAACTGTTTTTT	CASSPSTGGHNEKLFF
once	TRBV15	NA	TRBJ2-1	TGTGCCACCAGCAGAGATCCAGGGGAGCGGTTTAATGAGCAGTTCTTC	CATSRDPGERFNEQFF
NA	TRBV6-1	TRBD1	TRBJ1-5	TGTGCCAGCAGCCGGGACAGGGGCAGACAGCCCCAGCATTTT	CASSRDRGRQPQHF
few	TRBV10-1	NA	TRBJ1-1	TGCGCCAGCAGCGTCGGTGGGAACACTGAAGCTTTCTTT	CASSVGGNTEAFF
NA	TRBV14	NA	TRBJ1-3	TGTGCCAGCAGCCAAGGCTCTGGAAACACCATATATTTT	CASSQGSGNTIYF
NA	TRBV2	NA	TRBJ2-3	TGTGCCAGCAGGAGCTCTCTTGACACAGATACGCAGTATTTT	CASRSSLDTDTQYF
NA	TRBV25-1	NA	TRBJ2-1	TGTGCCAGCAGTGATGGGGGGGCCTCCTACAATGAGCAGTTCTTC	CASSDGGASYNEQFF
NA	TRBV5-1	NA	TRBJ2-3	TGCGCCAGCAGCTTCGGGAACACAGATACGCAGTATTTT	CASSFGNTDTQYF
NA	TRBV4-2	NA	TRBJ2-1	TGTGCCAGCAGCCAGCAGGGGTGGAATGAGCAGTTCTTC	CASSQQGWNEQFF
NA	TRBV7-9	NA	TRBJ2-1	TGTGCCAGCAGCTTAGGGTCTGGGCGGAGATACAATGAGCAGTTCTTC	CASSLGSGRRYNEQFF
NA	TRBV5-1	NA	TRBJ2-5	TGCGCCAGCAGCTTGGTGTCGGGCCAAGAGACCCAGTACTTC	CASSLVSGQETQYF
NA	TRBV5-1	TRBD2	TRBJ2-2	TGCGCCAGCAGTGTGAAGCGGGAGTTGAGCACCGGGGAGCTGTTTTTT	CASSVKRELSTGELFF
NA	TRBV5-8	TRBD2	TRBJ2-3	TGTGCCAGCAGCTTGGCCCGGACTAGCGGCACAGATACGCAGTATTTT	CASSLARTSGTDTQYF
NA	TRBV28	NA	TRBJ2-7	TGTGCCAGCAGACCCAAAGGAGACTACGAGCAGTACTTC	CASRPKGDYEQYF
NA	TRBV5-1	TRBD1	TRBJ2-2	TGCGCCAGCAGCTTGATGGGACAGACGAACACCGGGGAGCTGTTTTTT	CASSLMGQTNTGELFF
NA	TRBV9	TRBD2	TRBJ2-1	TGTGCCAGCAGCGTAGAACTAGCGGGAGTGGGAAATGAGCAGTTCTTC	CASSVELAGVGNEQFF
NA	TRBV19	NA	TRBJ1-3	TGTGCCAGTACCCGGAGTTGGGAACGAAACACCATATATTTT	CASTRSWERNTIYF
NA	TRBV7-9	NA	TRBJ2-1	TGTGCCAGCAGCCCCCGACAGGACAATGAGCAGTTCTTC	CASSPRQDNEQFF
NA	TRBV28	NA	TRBJ1-1	TGTGCCAGCAGTTTAGGGGAGGGGAATTCGATGAAAATAGAAGCTTTCTTT	CASSLGEGNSMKIEAFF
NA	TRBV13	TRBD2	TRBJ2-1	TGTGCCAGCAGCTGGACTAGCGGGAGCTATGAGCAGTTCTTC	CASSWTSGSYEQFF
NA	TRBV25-1	NA	TRBJ1-2	TGTGCCAGCAGTGAGTCGGGGGCGTCTGGCTACACCTTC	CASSESGASGYTF
NA	TRBV5-1	NA	TRBJ2-7	TGCGCCAGCAGCTTGGAAGGATCCTACGAGCAGTACTTC	CASSLEGSYEQYF
NA	TRBV5-6	TRBD1	TRBJ1-2	TGTGCCAGCAGCCGGGACAGGGGGCATATTGGCTACACCTTC	CASSRDRGHIGYTF
NA	TRBV18	TRBD1	TRBJ2-7	TGTGCCAGCGCCACGGGACAGGGATTTGACGAGCAGTACTTC	CASATGQGFDEQYF